This T cell receptor beta chain came from a study of T-cell reconstitution after alpha-beta-depleted transplantation in children. During its preparation, the TCRbeta library received unique molecular identifiers. MiXCR, applied by TCRdb to the PCR reads, yields one record per CDR3 protein. This sample has around 340,000 distinct CDR3 sequences, with about an eighth found just once. This clonotype has a handful of counts. The germline V gene encodes CDR1 MNHEY and CDR2 SVGAGI. Trimming took 4 bases from V and 0 from J, leaving 10 bases between them. This CDR3 is 16 amino acids long. The sequence was obtained from a human donor who donated a stem cell graft to a child with Fanconi anemia. The starting material was PBMCs, obtained from the stem cell graft. The chain employs TRBV6-5 and TRBJ2-6; D could derive from TRBD1 or TRBD2 (6 bases each). CDR3 bases: TGTGCCAGCAGTTCCCGGGGGCCCTCTGGGGCCAACGTCCTGACTTTC. It codes for CASSSRGPSGANVLTF.